Below, 18 T cell receptor beta chains from the same sample are listed, as sequenced in a study of T cell changes during pregnancy in multiple sclerosis. The method was immunoSEQ multiplex PCR; TCRdb's version includes in-frame clones alone and lacks a portion of them. The repertoire includes fewer than 75,000 clones, roughly 90% of them detected once, and 3% to 4% sits in the top ten. Sequencing used peripheral blood, obtained after pregnancy. Every receptor here comes from a female donor in good health, enrolled as a control in a pregnancy study.

This rearrangement joins TRBV4-2 to TRBJ2-5, with a weak D call TRBD2 (5 bases). The germline V gene encodes CDR1 LGHNA and CDR2 YNFKEQ. Trimming stripped 0 bases from V and 5 bases from J, with 13 bases between. The CDR3 contains 15 residues. CDR3 sequence reads: CASSQDLAGRETQYF. Written as DNA, the CDR3 is TGTGCCAGCAGCCAAGACCTAGCCGGCCGGGAGACCCAGTACTTC.

The chain is built from TRBV6-5 and TRBJ1-2, with D maybe TRBD1 (5 bases). Germline CDR1 reads MNHEY; CDR2 reads SVGAGI. Trimming took 5 bases from V and 4 from J, leaving 17 bases between them. This CDR3 is 15 amino acids long. For the CDR3, the DNA is TGTGCCAGCAGTCCCGCACCTTGGGGGGTCTATGGCTACACCTTC. It encodes CASSPAPWGVYGYTF.

This clone has more than one count but fewer than ten. The chain recombines TRBV9 with TRBJ1-1; 7 bases align to TRBD1. V lost 3 bases, J lost 2 bases, and 4 bases stayed unmatched. CDR3 length: 14 residues. From germline, CDR1 is SGDLS and CDR2 YYNGEE. The CDR3 spells CASSAGQLNTEAFF. As DNA, the CDR3 is TGTGCCAGCAGCGCGGGACAGCTAAACACTGAAGCTTTCTTT.

The V call is TRBV7-2, the J call TRBJ1-2; TRBD1 aligns across 8 bases. The trim removed 1 base at V and 2 bases at J, leaving 0 bases unmatched. From germline, CDR1 is SGHTA and CDR2 FQGNSA. CDR3 size: 14 residues. The CDR3 DNA reads as TGTGCCAGCAGCTTAGGGGACAGGAACTATGGCTACACCTTC. It yields the protein CASSLGDRNYGYTF.

The chain links TRBV30 to TRBJ1-5; TRBD1 matches at 9 bases. The CDR3 spans 14 residues. From germline, CDR1 is GTSNPN and CDR2 SVGIG (reference sequence). Trimming at V came to 3 bases and at J to 1 base, leaving 1 base not matched to a gene. DNA of the CDR3: TGTGCCTGGAGGACAGGGGGAAGCAATCAGCCCCAGCATTTT. Its protein product is CAWRTGGSNQPQHF.

The chain couples TRBV7-3 to TRBJ2-2, with TRBD2 matching 8 bases. The CDR3 is 16 amino acids. Trimming took 6 bases from V and 7 from J; bases not matched to a gene: 13. CDR1 and CDR2 from the germline V gene are SGHTA and FQGTGA. The CDR3 DNA is TGTGCCAGCAGTTCGGGACTAGAGGCTCGGGGCGGGGAGCTGTTTTTT. Its protein is CASSSGLEARGGELFF.

The chain carries TRBV18 and TRBJ1-3, with unresolved D. The CDR3 runs to 14 residues. Germline V gene data show CDR1 as KGHSH and CDR2 as LQKENI. The V gene lost 3 bases and the J gene lost 4 bases, with 10 bases spanning the gap. The CDR3 coding sequence is TGTGCCAGCTCACCGGGCACCGAAGGAAACACCATATATTTT. It yields the protein CASSPGTEGNTIYF.

This rearrangement joins TRBV19 to TRBJ2-5, with 16 bases matching TRBD2. With 8 bases clipped from V and 5 bases from J, the junction kept 11 bases outside the gene matches. Germline V CDR1 and CDR2: LNHDA, SQIVND (reference sequence). The CDR3 has 17 amino acids. This CDR3 is CASSPGLAGGLGETQYF. The CDR3 nucleotides are TGTGCCAGTTCTCCGGGACTAGCGGGGGGGCTGGGGGAGACCCAGTACTTC.

This clone occurred once. The chain carries TRBV13 and TRBJ1-2; TRBD1 is a possible D gene (5 bases). The germline V gene encodes CDR1 PRHDT and CDR2 FYEKMQ (reference sequence). The V and J ends lost 5 bases and 2 bases respectively, with 15 bases between them. This CDR3 comprises 15 residues. CDR3 region: CASSEEGVGNYGYTF. CDR3 in DNA: TGTGCCAGCAGCGAAGAAGGGGTGGGGAACTATGGCTACACCTTC. Full variable domain (outside the CDR3, taken from reference TRBV13 and TRBJ1-2): AAGVIQSPRHLIKEKRETATLKCYPIPRHDTVYWYQQGPGQDPQFLISFYEKMQSDKGSIPDRFSAQQFSDYHSELNMSSLELGDSALYFCASSEEGVGNYGYTFGSGTRLTVV.

The CDR3 DNA reads as TGCGCCAGCAGCTTGATAACTAGCGGGAACAATGAGCAGTTCTTC. Translation: CASSLITSGNNEQFF. This chain links TRBV5-1 with TRBJ2-1; 10 bases map to TRBD2. Germline assignment: CDR1 SGHRS and CDR2 YFSETQ. V was clipped by 1 base and J by 5 bases; unmatched bases: 3. The CDR3 has 15 residues.

The chain joins TRBV18 to TRBJ2-6; 7 nucleotides line up with TRBD2. Looked up from germline, CDR1 is KGHSH and CDR2 is LQKENI. The junction had 4 bases not matched to a gene; V was cut back by 3 bases and J by 8 bases. CDR3 size: 14 residues. The CDR3 reads CASSPGLDPNVLTF. In DNA form, the CDR3 reads TGTGCCAGCTCACCTGGACTAGATCCCAACGTCCTGACTTTC. The full variable domain, rest sourced from reference TRBV18 and TRBJ2-6, is NAGVMQNPRHLVRRRGQEARLRCSPMKGHSHVYWYRQLPEEGLKFMVYLQKENIIDESGMPKERFSAEFPKEGPSILRIQQVVRGDSAAYFCASSPGLDPNVLTFGAGSRLTVL.

This clone was seen only a few times. The rearrangement joins TRBV7-3 to TRBJ2-2; the match to TRBD2 covers 8 bases. CDR3 length: 15 amino acids. The junction had 6 bases not matched to a gene; V was cut back by 1 base and J by 8 bases. Germline values: CDR1 SGHTA, CDR2 FQGTGA. The CDR3 region is CASSLSAGGFGELFF. CDR3 in DNA: TGTGCCAGCAGCTTAAGTGCGGGAGGATTTGGGGAGCTGTTTTTT.

This clone was detected only once. The rearrangement joins TRBV6-1 to TRBJ1-1; D unclear. From germline, CDR1 is MNHNS and CDR2 SASEGT. The V end was cut by 10 bases, the J end by 0 bases, with 15 bases between. This CDR3 is 14 amino acids long. As DNA, the CDR3 is TGTGCCACCGAAAAAGACACGTTGAACACTGAAGCTTTCTTT. Protein product: CATEKDTLNTEAFF.

J is TRBJ1-2 and V is TRBV7-6; the D gene is possibly TRBD1 (5 bases). Trimming pared 0 bases from V and 6 bases from J, leaving 8 bases between. The CDR3 loop spans 13 amino acids. Germline V gene data show CDR1 as SGHVS and CDR2 as FNYEAQ. Here the CDR3 DNA reads TGTGCCAGCAGCTTAGCAGGGGAACATGGCTACACCTTC. Protein product: CASSLAGEHGYTF.

The chain joins TRBV28 to TRBJ1-1; no clear D. CDR3 length: 15 amino acids. The germline V gene has CDR1 MDHEN and CDR2 SYDVKM. With 3 bases removed from V and 0 bases from J, the gap between germline ends came to 11 bases. CDR3: CASSFPRTMNTEAFF. For the CDR3, the DNA is TGTGCCAGCAGTTTTCCTAGGACTATGAACACTGAAGCTTTCTTT.

The chain combines TRBV11-3 with TRBJ2-7; 8 bases align to TRBD1. There are 14 residues in the CDR3. V dropped 5 bases and J dropped 5; count of bases not matched to a gene: 8. CDR1 is SGHNT and CDR2 is YENEEA in the germline V gene. CDR3 residues: CASSHGQGRDEQYF. The CDR3 bases are TGTGCCAGCAGCCACGGACAGGGCCGGGACGAGCAGTACTTC.

The chain carries TRBV2 and TRBJ2-2; 8 bases are shared with TRBD2. This CDR3 is 15 amino acids long. V shed 7 bases, J shed 7 bases, and the junction held 11 bases outside the gene matches. Per the germline V gene, CDR1 is SNHLY and CDR2 is FYNNEI. The CDR3 sequence: CASTQAAGVGGELFF. CDR3 in DNA: TGTGCCAGCACCCAGGCAGCGGGAGTTGGCGGGGAGCTGTTTTTT.

The chain is built from TRBV4-1 and TRBJ2-3; a possible D gene is TRBD2 (7 bases). Trimming removed 5 bases at V and 5 bases at J, with 17 bases between. This CDR3 region has 15 residues. Germline values: CDR1 MGHRA, CDR2 YSYEKL. The CDR3 DNA reads TGCGCCAGCAGCACTCAAGGGGGGGGCGGAGATACGCAGTATTTT. Its translation: CASSTQGGGGDTQYF.